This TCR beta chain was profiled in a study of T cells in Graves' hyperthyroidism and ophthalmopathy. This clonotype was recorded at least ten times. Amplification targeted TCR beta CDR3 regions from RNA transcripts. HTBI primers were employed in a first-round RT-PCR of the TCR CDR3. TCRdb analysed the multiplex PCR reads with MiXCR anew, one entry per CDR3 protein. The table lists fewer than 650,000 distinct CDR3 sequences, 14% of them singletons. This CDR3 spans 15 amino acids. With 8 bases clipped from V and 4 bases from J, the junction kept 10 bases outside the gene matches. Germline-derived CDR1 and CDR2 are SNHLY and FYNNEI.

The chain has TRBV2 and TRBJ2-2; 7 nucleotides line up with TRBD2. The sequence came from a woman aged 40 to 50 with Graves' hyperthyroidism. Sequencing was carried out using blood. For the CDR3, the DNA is TGTGCCAGCGCTTCGGGGGAGGGGTCCACCGGGGAGCTGTTTTTT. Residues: CASASGEGSTGELFF.